Given below is one T cell receptor beta chain in context. The antigen it binds to is not known. No base-level quality is on record; no much larger clone is a single base apart. These data are taken from a study of blood T cell repertoires in COVID-19 (dated by TCRdb to 2019 to 2021). About the investigation overall: Collaborator samples came from the United States, Italy and Spain and covered acute and convalescent phases of COVID-19. The material from the prospective study consisted of cDNA or gDNA derived from T cells, B-cell-depleted T cells, or PBMCs. Deeply sampled blood TCRbeta repertoires from subjects exposed to, actively infected with, or recovered from COVID-19 were included in the dataset. A freely available public database, intended as a resource for researchers studying the immune response to SARS-CoV-2, is where the repertoires were released. The samples were drawn from two sources: the first 160 participants of the ongoing ImmuneRACE study, and 1,000 to 1,500 subjects contributed by 6 global collaborators. A de-identified subject ID, COVID-19 status, age in years and sex were almost always included in the sample metadata. Where HLA class I and class II types were available, the types were taken from metadata supplied by the sample provider, not from assay-based typing.

Participants in the prospective study were enrolled through a virtual design, were aged 18 to 89 years, and lived in fewer than 30 United States geographic areas. In the prospective study, cohorts were assigned on the basis of participant-reported clinical history obtained from a screening survey and a study questionnaire. In the prospective study, mobile phlebotomists collected whole blood, serum and a nasopharyngeal or oropharyngeal swab from each participant. Over an approximately 2-month period, participants in the prospective study had the option of providing additional blood draws and questionnaires. Blood samples from the prospective study were shipped frozen or at room temperature prior to DNA extraction. Ends trimmed: V by 0 bases, J by 10 bases; bases unmatched to a gene: 6. The germline V gene encodes CDR1 MNHEY and CDR2 SVGAGI. From cysteine to phenylalanine, the CDR3 is 15 amino acids long. The sequence is cut down to CDR3 DNA, 45 bases in frame from base 1.

TCRbeta CDR3 regions were amplified from genomic DNA using the immunoSEQ Assay, a bias-controlled multiplex PCR. Processing in the source paper ran as follows. Nucleated cell counts per sample were estimated from amplification of reference gene primers within the assay. To quantify the absolute abundance of each unique TCRbeta CDR3 rearrangement, sequence reads were collapsed and filtered. For each sample, productive Simpson clonality was calculated as the square root of Simpson's diversity index across productive rearrangements. TCRdb retrieved this table from immuneACCESS and kept in-frame rearrangements only. Not all clones are present; in checked studies, unresolved V genes account for under half, and no reason is known for the remainder. V, J and clone size derive from that table, while D and trimming were established from the DNA sequence. This sample holds approximately 200,000 clones; about 87% were observed only once. Of the sample, about a tenth falls within the top ten clones.

Overall study results and their limits: How much clinical and demographic metadata was included differed by source and by participant, and the metadata was provided uncurated.

This sequence was found in a man between 18 and 35 years old with acute COVID-19. The chain employs TRBV6-5 and TRBJ1-6, and TRBD1 aligns with 7 junction nucleotides. The sample comprised PBMCs or T cells enriched from blood (not recorded which). CDR3 sequence: CASSYSEQGSSPLHF. Read as DNA, the sequence is TGTGCCAGCAGTTACTCGGAACAGGGGAGCTCACCCCTCCACTTT.